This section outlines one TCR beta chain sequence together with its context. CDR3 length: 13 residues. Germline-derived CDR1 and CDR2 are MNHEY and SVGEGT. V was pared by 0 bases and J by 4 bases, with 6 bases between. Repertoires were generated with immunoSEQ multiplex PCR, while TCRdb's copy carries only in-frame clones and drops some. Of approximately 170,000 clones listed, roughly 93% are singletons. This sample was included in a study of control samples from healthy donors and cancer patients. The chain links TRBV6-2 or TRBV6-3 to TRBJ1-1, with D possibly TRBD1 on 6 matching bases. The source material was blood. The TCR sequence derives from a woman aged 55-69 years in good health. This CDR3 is CASSYSGGTEAFF. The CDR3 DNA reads TGTGCCAGCAGTTACTCAGGGGGCACTGAAGCTTTCTTT.